A single sample is the source of the 19 T cell receptor beta chains below, sequenced in a study of technical replicates of blood from several donors. This table comes from immunoSEQ multiplex PCR, and its TCRdb copy is limited to in-frame clones, with some not included. This sample carries tens of thousands of clones, around 92% of them seen once, and the ten largest clones take around 0.42%. Material for sequencing was T cells isolated from PBMCs. The receptors were sampled from a human donor in good health.

A few counts support this clone. This sequence joins TRBV7-6 and TRBJ1-4, with a tentative D call TRBD1 (6 bases). Germline CDR1 is SGHVS and CDR2 is FNYEAQ. CDR3 length equals 13 residues. V dropped 1 base and J dropped 7 bases, with 7 bases sitting between them. This CDR3 is CASSLGGREKLFF. The CDR3 region has the DNA TGTGCCAGCAGCTTAGGGGGGCGTGAAAAACTGTTTTTT.

The chain has TRBV6-5 and TRBJ1-1, with no clear D. Trimming removed 2 bases from V and 5 bases from J, with 6 bases in between. The CDR3 sequence is 12 residues long. The germline V gene has CDR1 MNHEY and CDR2 SVGAGI. The DNA for the CDR3 is TGTGCCAGCAGTTACACCGGGACTGAAGCTTTCTTT. Translating it yields CASSYTGTEAFF.

This clone was counted between two and nine times. The genes are TRBV2 and TRBJ2-1; D not certain. This CDR3 has 12 amino acids. In germline, CDR1 is SNHLY, CDR2 FYNNEI. Trimming left V 4 bases short and J 9 bases short, with 10 bases between. This chain's CDR3 is CASSGEDVEQFF. For the CDR3, the DNA is TGTGCCAGCAGTGGAGAGGATGTTGAGCAGTTCTTC.

This rearrangement joins TRBV27 to TRBJ2-1; tentative D call: TRBD2 (5 bases). The CDR3 length is 16 residues. V lost 4 bases, J lost 2 bases, and 15 bases lay in between. Per the germline V gene, CDR1 is MNHEY and CDR2 is SMNVEV (reference sequence). CDR3 in amino acids: CASSSKFVAPYNEQFF. CDR3 sequence (DNA): TGTGCCAGCAGTTCTAAATTTGTAGCGCCCTACAATGAGCAGTTCTTC.

The rearrangement joins TRBV9 to TRBJ2-7; 7 bases are a match to TRBD1. CDR1 is SGDLS and CDR2 is YYNGEE in the germline V gene. Trimming cost V 2 bases and J 0 bases; bases outside gene matches: 5. This CDR3 has 15 amino acids. The CDR3 bases are TGTGCCAGCAGCGTCGGGACAGCGAACTCCTACGAGCAGTACTTC. Protein: CASSVGTANSYEQYF.

The rearrangement links TRBV10-3 to TRBJ2-7; D may be TRBD2 (5 bases). Germline lookup yields CDR1 ENHRY and CDR2 SYGVKD. V was cut by 1 base and J by 7 bases, with 11 bases left in between. This CDR3 contains 13 residues. This CDR3 reads CAISEFRGREQYF. In DNA, the CDR3 is TGTGCCATCAGTGAGTTCCGGGGTCGGGAGCAGTACTTC.

V and J are TRBV19 and TRBJ1-2; D is ambiguous. Deletions cut 5 bases from V and 3 bases from J, with 4 bases between. The germline CDR1 and CDR2 sequences are LNHDA and SQIVND (reference sequence). CDR3 length equals 11 residues. Here the CDR3 reads CASSQDYGYTF. The DNA of the CDR3 is TGTGCCAGTAGTCAGGACTATGGCTACACCTTC. Full variable domain (missing parts from reference TRBV19 and TRBJ1-2): DGGITQSPKYLFRKEGQNVTLSCEQNLNHDAMYWYRQDPGQGLRLIYYSQIVNDFQKGDIAEGYSVSREKKESFPLTVTSAQKNPTAFYLCASSQDYGYTFGSGTRLTVV.

The chain links TRBV2 to TRBJ2-3; 9 bases map to TRBD2. Germline V CDR1 and CDR2: SNHLY, FYNNEI. The length of the CDR3 is 16 residues. J gave up 2 bases and V 1 base, and 4 bases lay outside the gene matches. CDR3 loop: CASSEGLAGYTDTQYF. In DNA form, the CDR3 reads TGTGCCAGCAGTGAAGGGCTAGCGGGATACACAGATACGCAGTATTTT.

J is TRBJ1-5 and V is TRBV28; 7 positions agree with TRBD1. The CDR3 covers 14 residues. Germline trimming cut 7 bases from V and 5 bases from J; bases unmatched to any gene: 8. Germline V gene lookup returns CDR1 MDHEN and CDR2 SYDVKM. CDR3 region: CASTLDREDQPQHF. Here the CDR3 DNA reads TGTGCCAGCACCCTTGACAGGGAGGATCAGCCCCAGCATTTT.

The chain joins TRBV11-3 to TRBJ1-1; 11 bases agree with TRBD1. Germline V gene data show CDR1 as SGHNT and CDR2 as YENEEA. CDR3 length: 12 amino acids. V was pared by 8 bases and J by 6 bases, with 2 bases of the junction left unmatched. Here the CDR3 reads CASQGQGAEAFF. As DNA, the CDR3 is TGTGCCAGCCAGGGACAGGGGGCTGAAGCTTTCTTT.

This rearrangement joins TRBV27 to TRBJ1-2; 9 bases map to TRBD1. The germline CDR1 and CDR2 sequences are MNHEY and SMNVEV (reference sequence). CDR3 length: 14 amino acids. J lost 3 bases, V lost 6 bases, and 5 bases had no gene match. CDR3 amino acids: CASRDRDRDYGYTF. CDR3 nucleotide sequence: TGTGCCAGCAGAGACCGGGACAGGGACTATGGCTACACCTTC.

The rearrangement uses TRBV19 and TRBJ2-1; D is ambiguous. Germline loops: CDR1 LNHDA, CDR2 SQIVND (reference sequence). V lost 5 bases to trimming and J lost 2 bases, with 7 bases between them. CDR3 length equals 13 residues. CDR3 residues: CASSVAAYNEQFF. CDR3 nucleotide sequence: TGTGCCAGTAGTGTTGCAGCCTACAATGAGCAGTTCTTC.

The genes are TRBV27 and TRBJ1-5; tentative D call: TRBD1 (6 bases). Germline CDR1 is MNHEY and CDR2 is SMNVEV (reference sequence). This CDR3 region has 13 residues. Trimming took off 7 bases at V and 4 bases at J, with 11 bases between the two ends. CDR3 in DNA: TGTGCCAGCACCTCAGGGGCTAATCAGCCCCAGCATTTT. It translates to CASTSGANQPQHF.

The genes are TRBV9 and TRBJ1-3, with TRBD1 matching 7 bases. CDR3 size: 15 residues. Germline assignment: CDR1 SGDLS and CDR2 YYNGEE. With V trimmed by 0 bases and J by 3 bases, 3 bases remained unmatched. CDR3 protein: CASSVDRGGGNTIYF. The DNA of the CDR3 is TGTGCCAGCAGCGTAGACAGGGGAGGTGGAAACACCATATATTTT.

The V and J genes are TRBV5-4 and TRBJ2-1, with 14 bases aligning to TRBD2. There are 15 residues in the CDR3. V lost 2 bases to trimming and J lost 6 bases; unmatched junction nucleotides: 1. Germline assignment: CDR1 SGHNT and CDR2 YYREEE (reference sequence). The CDR3 protein is CASSFGLAGGNEQFF. CDR3 bases: TGTGCCAGCAGCTTTGGACTAGCGGGAGGCAATGAGCAGTTCTTC.

This clone was observed a single time. The chain joins TRBV5-1 to TRBJ2-6; the match to TRBD1 covers 8 bases. Germline trimming cut 4 bases from V and 1 base from J; bases unmatched to any gene: 7. There are 17 residues in the CDR3. From germline, CDR1 is SGHRS and CDR2 YFSETQ. This CDR3 is CASSRNDRGSGANVLTF. The CDR3 DNA reads as TGCGCCAGCAGCCGAAACGACAGGGGATCTGGGGCCAACGTCCTGACTTTC.

The chain has TRBV6-1 and TRBJ2-7, with D perhaps TRBD2 (5 bases). CDR3 length: 14 residues. Germline lookup yields CDR1 MNHNS and CDR2 SASEGT. Deletions cut 3 bases from V and 6 bases from J, with 15 bases between. The chain's CDR3 is CASSDRGVTTEQYF. The CDR3 nucleotides are TGTGCCAGCAGTGATCGGGGAGTCACTACCGAGCAGTACTTC.

The gene calls are TRBV6-4 and TRBJ1-1, with 8 bases matching TRBD1. J was trimmed by 2 bases and V by 6 bases; bases with no gene match: 8. CDR1 is MRHNA and CDR2 is SNTAGT in the germline V gene. The CDR3 is made up of 15 amino acids. The CDR3 loop reads CASRNRTGSNTEAFF. CDR3 sequence (DNA): TGTGCCAGCAGGAACAGGACAGGGTCCAACACTGAAGCTTTCTTT.

This rearrangement joins TRBV10-3 to TRBJ1-1; TRBD1 matches at 7 bases. CDR1 is ENHRY and CDR2 is SYGVKD in the germline V gene. The CDR3 extends over 15 amino acids. Trimming cost V 2 bases and J 1 base; bases outside gene matches: 4. CDR3 sequence: CAISEDRVGNTEAFF. DNA of the CDR3: TGTGCCATCAGTGAGGACAGGGTAGGGAACACTGAAGCTTTCTTT.